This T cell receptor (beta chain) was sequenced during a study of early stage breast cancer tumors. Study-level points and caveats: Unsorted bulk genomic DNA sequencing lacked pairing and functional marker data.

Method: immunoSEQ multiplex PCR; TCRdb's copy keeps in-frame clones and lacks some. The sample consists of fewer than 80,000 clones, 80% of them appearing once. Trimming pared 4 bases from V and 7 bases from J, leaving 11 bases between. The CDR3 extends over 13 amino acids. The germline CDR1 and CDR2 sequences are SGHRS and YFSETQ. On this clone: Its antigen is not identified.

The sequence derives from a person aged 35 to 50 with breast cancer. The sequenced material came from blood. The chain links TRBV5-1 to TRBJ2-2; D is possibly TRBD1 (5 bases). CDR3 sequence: CASSPLRDGELFF. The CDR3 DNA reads TGCGCCAGCAGCCCTCTCAGGGACGGGGAGCTGTTTTTT.